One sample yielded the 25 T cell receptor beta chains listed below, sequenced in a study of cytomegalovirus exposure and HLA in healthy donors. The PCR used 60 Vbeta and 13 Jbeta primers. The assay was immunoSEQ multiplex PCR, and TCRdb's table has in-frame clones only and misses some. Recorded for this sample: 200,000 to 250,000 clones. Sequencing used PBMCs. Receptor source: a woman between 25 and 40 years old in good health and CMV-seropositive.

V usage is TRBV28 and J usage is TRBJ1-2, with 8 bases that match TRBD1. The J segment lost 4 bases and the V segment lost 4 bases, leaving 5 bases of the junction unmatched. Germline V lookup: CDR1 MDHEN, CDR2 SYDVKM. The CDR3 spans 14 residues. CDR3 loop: CASSSGQGGYGYTF. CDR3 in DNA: TGTGCCAGCAGTTCAGGACAGGGAGGCTATGGCTACACCTTC.

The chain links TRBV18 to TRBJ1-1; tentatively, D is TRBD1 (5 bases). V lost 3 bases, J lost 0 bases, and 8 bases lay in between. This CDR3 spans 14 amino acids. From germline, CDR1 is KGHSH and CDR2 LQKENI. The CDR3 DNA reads TGTGCCAGCTCACCGGCGACAGTGAACACTGAAGCTTTCTTT. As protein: CASSPATVNTEAFF.

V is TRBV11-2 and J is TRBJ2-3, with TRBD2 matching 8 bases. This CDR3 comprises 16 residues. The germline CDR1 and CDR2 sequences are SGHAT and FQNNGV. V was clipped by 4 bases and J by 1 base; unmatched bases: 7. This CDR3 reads CASSSLAGRGTDTQYF. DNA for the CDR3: TGTGCCAGCAGCTCCTTAGCGGGGCGGGGCACAGATACGCAGTATTTT.

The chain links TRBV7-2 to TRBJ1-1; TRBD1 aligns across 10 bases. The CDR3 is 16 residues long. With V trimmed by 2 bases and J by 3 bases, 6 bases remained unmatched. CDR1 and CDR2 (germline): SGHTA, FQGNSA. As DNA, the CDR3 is TGTGCCAGCAGCTTATATGGACAGGGGGGTTACACTGAAGCTTTCTTT. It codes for CASSLYGQGGYTEAFF.

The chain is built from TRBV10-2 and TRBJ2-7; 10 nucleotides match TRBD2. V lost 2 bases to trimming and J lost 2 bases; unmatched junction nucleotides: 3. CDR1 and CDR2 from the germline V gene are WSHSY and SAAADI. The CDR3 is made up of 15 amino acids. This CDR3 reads CASSELAGDTYEQYF. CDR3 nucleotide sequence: TGCGCCAGCAGTGAGCTAGCGGGAGATACCTACGAGCAGTACTTC.

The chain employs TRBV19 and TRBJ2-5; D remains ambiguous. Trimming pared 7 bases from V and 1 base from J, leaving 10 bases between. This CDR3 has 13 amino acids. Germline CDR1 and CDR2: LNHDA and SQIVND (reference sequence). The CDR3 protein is CASKETGQETQYF. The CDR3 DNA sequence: TGTGCCAGTAAAGAGACGGGCCAAGAGACCCAGTACTTC. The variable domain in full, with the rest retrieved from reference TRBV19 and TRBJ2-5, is DGGITQSPKYLFRKEGQNVTLSCEQNLNHDAMYWYRQDPGQGLRLIYYSQIVNDFQKGDIAEGYSVSREKKESFPLTVTSAQKNPTAFYLCASKETGQETQYFGPGTRLLVL.

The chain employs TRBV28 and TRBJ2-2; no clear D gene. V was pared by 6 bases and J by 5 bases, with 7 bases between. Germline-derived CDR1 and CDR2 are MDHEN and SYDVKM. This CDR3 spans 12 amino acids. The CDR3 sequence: CASSPSTGELFF. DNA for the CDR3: TGTGCCAGCAGCCCCTCTACCGGGGAGCTGTTTTTT.

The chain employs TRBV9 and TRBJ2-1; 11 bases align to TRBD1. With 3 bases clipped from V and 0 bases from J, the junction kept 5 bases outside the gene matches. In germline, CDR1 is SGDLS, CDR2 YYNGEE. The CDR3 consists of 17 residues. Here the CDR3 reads CASSGRTGGGSYNEQFF. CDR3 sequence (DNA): TGTGCCAGCAGCGGCAGGACAGGGGGCGGCTCCTACAATGAGCAGTTCTTC.

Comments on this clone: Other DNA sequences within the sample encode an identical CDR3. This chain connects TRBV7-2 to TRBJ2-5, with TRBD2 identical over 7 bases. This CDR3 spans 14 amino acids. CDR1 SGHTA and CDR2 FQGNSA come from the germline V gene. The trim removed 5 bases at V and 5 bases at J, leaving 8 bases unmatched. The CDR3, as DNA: TGTGCCAGCAGCGTATCCGGGACTAAGGAGACCCAGTACTTC. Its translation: CASSVSGTKETQYF.

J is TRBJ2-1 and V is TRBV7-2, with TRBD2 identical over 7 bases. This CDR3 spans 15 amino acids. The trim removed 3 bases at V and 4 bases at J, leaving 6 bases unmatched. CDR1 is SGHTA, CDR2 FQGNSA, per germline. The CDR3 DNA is TGTGCCAGCAGCTTGCTCGGGCGGGAGTACAATGAGCAGTTCTTC. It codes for CASSLLGREYNEQFF.

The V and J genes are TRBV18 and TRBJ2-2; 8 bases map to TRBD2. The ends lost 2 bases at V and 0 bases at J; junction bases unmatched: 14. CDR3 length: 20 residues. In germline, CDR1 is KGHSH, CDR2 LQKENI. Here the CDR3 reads CASSPTHLAAGVTNTGELFF. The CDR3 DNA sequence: TGTGCCAGCTCACCAACCCACCTAGCAGCGGGGGTGACGAACACCGGGGAGCTGTTTTTT. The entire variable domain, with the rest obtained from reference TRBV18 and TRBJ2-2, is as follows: NAGVMQNPRHLVRRRGQEARLRCSPMKGHSHVYWYRQLPEEGLKFMVYLQKENIIDESGMPKERFSAEFPKEGPSILRIQQVVRGDSAAYFCASSPTHLAAGVTNTGELFFGEGSRLTVL.

The CDR3 nucleotides read TGTGCCAGCAGTGAAATGGGCGGCAATCAGCCCCAGCATTTT. Residues: CASSEMGGNQPQHF. This sequence joins TRBV6-1 and TRBJ1-5; D remains ambiguous. The V and J ends lost 2 bases and 2 bases respectively, with 7 bases between them. This CDR3 is built from 14 residues. In germline, CDR1 is MNHNS, CDR2 SASEGT.

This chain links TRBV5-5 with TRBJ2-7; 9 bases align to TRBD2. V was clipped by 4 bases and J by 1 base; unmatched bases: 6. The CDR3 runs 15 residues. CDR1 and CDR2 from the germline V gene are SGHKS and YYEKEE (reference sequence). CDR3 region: CASSQGTSSSYEQYF. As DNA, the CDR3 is TGTGCCAGCAGCCAGGGGACTAGCTCTTCCTACGAGCAGTACTTC.

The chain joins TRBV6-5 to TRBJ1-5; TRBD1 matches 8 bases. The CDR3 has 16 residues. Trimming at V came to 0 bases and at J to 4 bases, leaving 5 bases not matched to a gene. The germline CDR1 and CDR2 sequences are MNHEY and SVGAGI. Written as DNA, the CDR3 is TGTGCCAGCAGTTACTCGTACCAGGGGGCGAATCAGCCCCAGCATTTT. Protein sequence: CASSYSYQGANQPQHF.

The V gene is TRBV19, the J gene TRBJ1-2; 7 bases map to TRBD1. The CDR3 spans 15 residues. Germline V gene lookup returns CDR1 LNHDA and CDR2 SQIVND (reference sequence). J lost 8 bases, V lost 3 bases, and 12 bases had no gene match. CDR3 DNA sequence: TGTGCCAGTAGTATCCAAGGGACAGCTTCCTTAGGCTACACCTTC. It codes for CASSIQGTASLGYTF.

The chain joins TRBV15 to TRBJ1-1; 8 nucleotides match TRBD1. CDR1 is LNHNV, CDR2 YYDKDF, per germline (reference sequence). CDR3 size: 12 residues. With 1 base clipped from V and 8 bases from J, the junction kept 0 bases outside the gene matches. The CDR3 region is CATSRGDREAFF. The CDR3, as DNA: TGTGCCACCAGCAGAGGGGACAGGGAAGCTTTCTTT.

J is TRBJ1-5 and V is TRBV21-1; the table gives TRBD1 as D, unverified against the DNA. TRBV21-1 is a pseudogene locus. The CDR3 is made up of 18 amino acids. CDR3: CASSKSHRGPISNQPQHF. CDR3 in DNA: TGTGCCAGCAGCAAATCGCACAGGGGTCCCATTAGCAATCAGCCCCAGCATTTT.

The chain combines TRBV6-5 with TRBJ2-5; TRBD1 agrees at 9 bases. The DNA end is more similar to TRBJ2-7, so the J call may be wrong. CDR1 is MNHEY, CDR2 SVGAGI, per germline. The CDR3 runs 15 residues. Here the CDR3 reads CASSYLPGQGDEQYF. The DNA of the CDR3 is TGTGCCAGCAGTTACCTACCGGGACAGGGCGACGAGCAGTACTTC.

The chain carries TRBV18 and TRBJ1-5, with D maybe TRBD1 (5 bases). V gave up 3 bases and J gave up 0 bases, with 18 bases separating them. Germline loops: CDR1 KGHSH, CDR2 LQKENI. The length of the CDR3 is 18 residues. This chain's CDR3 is CASSPNIMTEDSNQPQHF. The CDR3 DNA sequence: TGTGCCAGCTCACCGAATATTATGACAGAGGATAGCAATCAGCCCCAGCATTTT.

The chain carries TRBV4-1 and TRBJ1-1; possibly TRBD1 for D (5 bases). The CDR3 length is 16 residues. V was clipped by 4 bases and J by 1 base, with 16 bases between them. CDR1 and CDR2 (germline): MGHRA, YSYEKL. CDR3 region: CASSPRQLNPNTEAFF. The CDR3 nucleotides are TGCGCCAGCAGCCCAAGACAGCTTAATCCGAACACTGAAGCTTTCTTT.

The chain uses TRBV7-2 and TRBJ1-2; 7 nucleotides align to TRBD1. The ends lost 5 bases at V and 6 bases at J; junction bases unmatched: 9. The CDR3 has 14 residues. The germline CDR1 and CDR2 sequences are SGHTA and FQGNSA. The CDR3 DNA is TGTGCCAGCAGCCCCAGGGGGGCGGGCAATGGCTACACCTTC. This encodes CASSPRGAGNGYTF.

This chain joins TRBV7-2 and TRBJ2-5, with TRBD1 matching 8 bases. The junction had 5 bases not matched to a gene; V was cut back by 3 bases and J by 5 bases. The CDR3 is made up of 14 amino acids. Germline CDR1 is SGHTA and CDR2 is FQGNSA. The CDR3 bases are TGTGCCAGCAGCTTTGGACAGGGCGGGGAGACCCAGTACTTC. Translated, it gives CASSFGQGGETQYF.

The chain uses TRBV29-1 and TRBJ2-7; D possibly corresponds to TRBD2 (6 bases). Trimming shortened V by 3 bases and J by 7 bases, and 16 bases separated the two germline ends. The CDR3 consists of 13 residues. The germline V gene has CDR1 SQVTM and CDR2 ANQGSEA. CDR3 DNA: TGCAGCGTTGATCTCAAACATGGGGGGGAGCAGTACTTC. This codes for CSVDLKHGGEQYF.

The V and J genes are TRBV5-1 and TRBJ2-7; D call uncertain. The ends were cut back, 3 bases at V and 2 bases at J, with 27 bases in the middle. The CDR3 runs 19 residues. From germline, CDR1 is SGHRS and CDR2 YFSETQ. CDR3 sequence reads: CASSYARGEVSGYTYEQYF. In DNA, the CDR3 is TGCGCCAGCAGCTACGCTCGAGGCGAAGTTTCGGGTTACACCTACGAGCAGTACTTC.

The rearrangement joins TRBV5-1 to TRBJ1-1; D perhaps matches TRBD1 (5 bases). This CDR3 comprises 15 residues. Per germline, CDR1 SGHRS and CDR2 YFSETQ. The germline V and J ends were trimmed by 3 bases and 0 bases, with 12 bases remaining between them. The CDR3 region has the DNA TGCGCCAGCAGCTCATCGACAGCAATGAACACTGAAGCTTTCTTT. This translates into CASSSSTAMNTEAFF.